Presented here are 25 T cell receptor beta chains from one specimen sequenced in a study of CXCR3-negative and CXCR3-positive naive CD8 T cells. General study points: Researchers report that CXCR3-positive naive cells carry more hydrophobic TRB CDR3s than CXCR3-negative naive cells.

5' RACE that incorporated UMI labels was used to prepare the TRB cDNA libraries. TCRdb reanalyzed the 5' RACE reads, giving one entry per CDR3 protein sequence and no DNA. The listing records some 85,000 distinct CDR3 sequences. These receptors lack a known antigen. Sequenced: naive CXCR3+ CD8+ T cells from blood. Subset: CD45RO-CCR7+CD27+CD95- naive CD8+ T cells expressing CXCR3 (TNR3+). The receptors stem from a human donor in good health. Some clones in this sample may be carry-over from other donors' samples.

The gene calls are TRBV29-1 and TRBJ2-1. This CDR3 spans 12 amino acids. Looked up from germline, CDR1 is SQVTM and CDR2 is ANQGSEA. The CDR3 sequence: CSAMEIFNEQFF.

The J gene is TRBJ2-3, the V gene TRBV18; the TCRdb D gene call, TRBD1, has no DNA to confirm it. From germline, CDR1 is KGHSH and CDR2 LQKENI. This CDR3 has 16 residues. CDR3 region: CASSPPGTGFGDTQYF.

The chain joins TRBV29-1 to TRBJ1-2; TCRdb names TRBD1, which stays unverified in the absence of DNA. Germline loops: CDR1 SQVTM, CDR2 ANQGSEA. The CDR3 is 11 residues long. The chain's CDR3 is CSVEAGEGYTF.

The chain links TRBV23-1 to TRBJ2-3; TCRdb gives TRBD2 as the D gene, but with no DNA this cannot be confirmed. TRBV23-1 counts as an open reading frame of uncertain function. The CDR3 runs 19 residues. This CDR3 reads CASSQGGLGQGPSTDTQYF.

This chain uses TRBV5-1 with TRBJ1-1; TCRdb calls TRBD1, which cannot be checked without DNA. The CDR3 loop spans 16 amino acids. Germline CDR1 SGHRS, CDR2 YFSETQ. The CDR3 sequence: CASSEWEVDPGTEAFF.

V is TRBV29-1 and J is TRBJ1-5; the D call from TCRdb, TRBD1, cannot be confirmed without DNA. The CDR3 loop spans 15 amino acids. Germline V gene lookup returns CDR1 SQVTM and CDR2 ANQGSEA. The CDR3 sequence is CSVKTTGEATQPQHF.

The chain employs TRBV2 and TRBJ2-1; the TRBD2 assignment by TCRdb is unverifiable without DNA. The CDR3 consists of 15 residues. Germline V gene sequence: CDR1 SNHLY, CDR2 FYNNEI. CDR3 sequence: CASSDRLAGGDEQFF.

The rearrangement joins TRBV12-3 or TRBV12-4 to TRBJ2-7. The CDR3 is 12 residues long. The CDR3: CASSFNTYEQYF.

The chain links TRBV28 to TRBJ2-5. Germline V gives CDR1 MDHEN, CDR2 SYDVKM. This CDR3 spans 15 amino acids. The CDR3 loop is CASSLGVRDQETQYF.

The V and J genes are TRBV7-9 and TRBJ1-1. Germline assignment: CDR1 SEHNR and CDR2 FQNEAQ (reference sequence). This CDR3 has 13 residues. The CDR3 loop is CASSDEMNTEAFF.

This chain links TRBV7-3 with TRBJ2-7; TCRdb indicates TRBD1, and absent DNA this call remains unverified. Germline CDR1 reads SGHTA; CDR2 reads FQGTGA. This CDR3 has 14 amino acids. CDR3 sequence reads: CASGHRDGDYEQYF.

The V gene is TRBV28, the J gene TRBJ2-7; there is no DNA to check the TCRdb D call of TRBD1. Germline V gene sequence: CDR1 MDHEN, CDR2 SYDVKM. The CDR3 has 17 amino acids. The CDR3 is CASRPMDTRSNSYEHYF.

V and J are TRBV21-1 and TRBJ2-7; TCRdb reports TRBD1, a call that lacks DNA to check it against. TRBV21-1 is a pseudogene locus. This CDR3 has 11 residues. The CDR3 region is CAAPDQREQYF.

The chain is built from TRBV29-1 and TRBJ2-7. This CDR3 has 14 residues. From germline, CDR1 is SQVTM and CDR2 ANQGSEA. CDR3 in amino acids: CSVEGVDSSYEQYF.

This sequence joins TRBV4-3 and TRBJ1-1; the TCRdb D gene call, TRBD1, has no DNA to confirm it. CDR1 and CDR2 (germline): LGHNA, YSLEER. The CDR3 has 15 amino acids. The chain's CDR3 is CASSQDEGAVTEAFF.

The V gene is TRBV11-2, the J gene TRBJ1-3. Germline V gene data show CDR1 as SGHAT and CDR2 as FQNNGV. The CDR3 loop spans 15 amino acids. The CDR3 region is CASSQDTASGNTIYF.

The chain is built from TRBV12-5 and TRBJ2-1. Germline CDR1 is LGHNT and CDR2 is FRNRAP. The CDR3 is 11 amino acids. CDR3 region: CASGHDTEQFF.

This chain links TRBV7-9 with TRBJ1-2. The CDR3 length is 16 residues. Germline V gives CDR1 SEHNR, CDR2 FQNEAQ (reference sequence). CDR3 sequence: CASSPKEGKTNYGYTF.

This sequence joins TRBV15 and TRBJ2-7. The CDR3 covers 16 residues. CDR1 and CDR2 from the germline V gene are LNHNV and YYDKDF (reference sequence). The chain's CDR3 is CATSRGPDLGSYEQYF.

This sequence joins TRBV4-1 and TRBJ2-1; TCRdb selects TRBD1, and the lack of DNA leaves this call unchecked. Germline V gene sequence: CDR1 MGHRA, CDR2 YSYEKL. The CDR3 consists of 15 residues. The CDR3 spells CASSQGSRGDNEQFF.

This sequence joins TRBV7-9 and TRBJ2-7; the TCRdb D gene call, TRBD2, has no DNA to confirm it. This CDR3 has 15 amino acids. The germline gives CDR1 SEHNR, CDR2 FQNEAQ (reference sequence). CDR3 sequence reads: CASSLEPGLVLEQYF.

The V and J genes are TRBV29-1 and TRBJ2-7; TCRdb reports TRBD1, a call that lacks DNA to check it against. Germline CDR1 is SQVTM and CDR2 is ANQGSEA. The CDR3 spans 20 residues. The CDR3 loop reads CSVGNPGQGEQPSLIYEQYF.

This chain uses TRBV16 with TRBJ2-1; the TCRdb D gene call, TRBD1, has no DNA to confirm it. This CDR3 is 12 amino acids long. The germline gives CDR1 KGHSY, CDR2 FQNENV. The CDR3 loop is CASSQRRYEQFF.

The chain uses TRBV15 and TRBJ2-5. There are 13 residues in the CDR3. Germline loops: CDR1 LNHNV, CDR2 YYDKDF (reference sequence). The CDR3: CATSQEIQETQYF.

This chain uses TRBV28 with TRBJ1-4. The CDR3 sequence is 15 residues long. Germline V gene sequence: CDR1 MDHEN, CDR2 SYDVKM. The CDR3 loop reads CASSSSGIVLEKLFF.